These T cell receptor beta chains were read from a single sample in a study of shared T cell receptors in the human thymus. The protocol was immunoSEQ multiplex PCR, while the TCRdb copy is restricted to in-frame clones and leaves out a portion. The table lists about 540,000 clones, more than 75% of them singletons. These data also featured in a second study, about human thymus T cells.

Sequenced: thymocytes. These receptors all stem from a boy in the first two years of life with a congenital heart defect. CDR3s include the opening cysteine and the closing phenylalanine or tryptophan. The D gene is left open where the match is weak. Clone size is not always given. Where it is, it says once, few, many or a class for expanded clones.

D | size | J | V | DNA | CDR3
TRBD2 | once | TRBJ2-7 | TRBV16 | TGTGCCAGCAGCCCAATACCTTTTCGGACTAGCGGGAGGAACGAGCAGTACTTC | CASSPIPFRTSGRNEQYF
- | - | TRBJ2-5 | TRBV5-6 | TGTGCCAGCAGCTCCAGCCCGCTAGTAAGACCTCAAGAGACCCAGTACTTC | CASSSSPLVRPQETQYF
TRBD1 | - | TRBJ1-1 | TRBV15 | TGTGCCACCAGCAGGGGACGGACAGGACCGAACACTGAAGCTTTCTTT | CATSRGRTGPNTEAFF
- | - | TRBJ2-1 | TRBV2 | TGTGCCAGCAGTGAATCGGGCAGGGAAAATGAGCAGTTCTTC | CASSESGRENEQFF
TRBD1 | - | TRBJ2-5 | TRBV7-2 | TGTGCCAGCAGCTTCCTGGACAGGGCGAACCAAGAGACCCAGTACTTC | CASSFLDRANQETQYF
TRBD2 | few | TRBJ2-1 | TRBV5-1 | TGCGCCAGCAGCTTGGGGGCGGGAGGGAATGAGCAGTTCTTC | CASSLGAGGNEQFF
- | - | TRBJ1-2 | TRBV11-3 | TGTGCCAGCAGCTTAGGGGCAGGCCCGCAGGGCTACACCTTC | CASSLGAGPQGYTF
- | - | TRBJ1-2 | TRBV7-2 | TGTGCCAGCACCCCTTGGGCGGGGGGCGCAGGCTATGGCTACACCTTC | CASTPWAGGAGYGYTF
TRBD2 | - | TRBJ2-5 | TRBV10-1 | TGCGCCAGCAGAGACCCGGGACTAGCGGACCAAGAGACCCAGTACTTC | CASRDPGLADQETQYF
- | - | TRBJ2-7 | TRBV5-1 | TGCGCCAGCAGCTGGACGAGACAGGCCCTCTACGAGCAGTACTTC | CASSWTRQALYEQYF
TRBD2 | - | TRBJ2-7 | TRBV6-1 | TGTGCCAGCACTCCGGGACTAGCGGGAAACGAGCAGTACTTC | CASTPGLAGNEQYF
TRBD1 | few | TRBJ1-3 | TRBV29-1 | TGCAGCGCAAAGACAGGGGGAGGAAACACCATATATTTT | CSAKTGGGNTIYF
- | - | TRBJ2-7 | TRBV9 | TGTGCCAGCAGCGTAGGGCTAGCGCGCCCCTACGAGCAGTACTTC | CASSVGLARPYEQYF